The 8 T cell receptor beta chains below come from one sample, sequenced in a study of cytomegalovirus exposure and HLA in healthy donors (TCRdb year 2017). Receptor amplification or capture employed the immunoSEQ multiplex PCR assay. Sourced from immuneACCESS, this table was stored by TCRdb with only in-frame sequences that have V and J called. A share of the clones is absent; for the studies checked, an unresolved V gene accounts for under half, and the remainder has no known explanation. Present in this sample are under 250,000 clones, approximately 90% of which were seen just once. 0.85% to 1.2% of the sample goes to the ten largest clones. Sequenced input: PBMCs. The origin of the receptors is a woman aged 18-29 years in good health and CMV-seronegative.

The chain employs TRBV29-1 and TRBJ1-2; TRBD1 matches 8 bases. Unmatched junction bases numbered 4, after V lost 2 bases and J lost 8 bases. The CDR3 totals 12 residues. Per the germline V gene, CDR1 is SQVTM and CDR2 is ANQGSEA. CDR3 region: CSVEYAGGGYTF. The CDR3 DNA follows: TGCAGCGTTGAATACGCAGGGGGCGGCTACACCTTC.

The chain has TRBV18 and TRBJ2-3; 7 bases match TRBD1. With V trimmed by 3 bases and J by 1 base, 4 bases remained unmatched. The germline gives CDR1 KGHSH, CDR2 LQKENI. The CDR3 has 15 amino acids. The CDR3 loop reads CASSPRQGGTDTQYF. CDR3 sequence (DNA): TGTGCCAGCTCACCGCGACAGGGCGGCACAGATACGCAGTATTTT.

In this sample, this clone turned up once. The gene calls are TRBV6-5 and TRBJ2-1, with 10 positions matching TRBD2. The CDR3 extends over 15 amino acids. Germline V gives CDR1 MNHEY, CDR2 SVGAGI. The V segment lost 8 bases and the J segment 3 bases; nucleotides outside the gene matches: 7. For the CDR3, the DNA is TGTGCCAGCTCCTCTAGCGGGAGTTTCTACAATGAGCAGTTCTTC. Translation: CASSSSGSFYNEQFF.

In the case of this clone: One end of the junction does not line up with germline, which may come from a read error. V and J are TRBV7-9 and TRBJ2-7; 10 nucleotides align to TRBD1. The CDR3 has 15 residues. CDR1 is SEHNR and CDR2 is FQNEAQ in the germline V gene (reference sequence). In DNA form, the CDR3 reads TGTGCCAGCAGCCCATATAGACAGGGGGCTTCCGAGAAGTACTTC. Encoded protein: CASSPYRQGASEKYF.

V and J are TRBV28 and TRBJ1-5; D is undetermined. CDR3 size: 18 residues. V was shortened by 6 bases and J by 0 bases, with 21 bases between the two germline ends. Per germline, CDR1 MDHEN and CDR2 SYDVKM. The CDR3 protein is CASSLGRLAAYSNQPQHF. The CDR3 DNA follows: TGTGCCAGCAGCTTAGGGCGCCTTGCCGCCTATAGCAATCAGCCCCAGCATTTT.

The J gene is TRBJ1-1, the V gene TRBV27, with TRBD1 matching 7 bases. CDR1 is MNHEY and CDR2 is SMNVEV in the germline V gene (reference sequence). The CDR3 is 11 amino acids. V trimming: 7 bases; J trimming: 8 bases; junction bases outside the gene matches: 4. CDR3 nucleotides: TGTGCCAGCAAGGACAGGCTGGAAGCTTTCTTT. It is translated as CASKDRLEAFF.

The J gene is TRBJ1-5, the V gene TRBV18; D gene ambiguous. Germline V gene lookup returns CDR1 KGHSH and CDR2 LQKENI. Trimming stripped 2 bases from V and 7 bases from J, with 24 bases between. There are 18 residues in the CDR3. The CDR3 loop is CASSPNGITKEGGQPQHF. The CDR3 coding sequence is TGTGCCAGCTCACCAAACGGGATTACTAAAGAGGGTGGACAGCCCCAGCATTTT.

This chain uses TRBV5-6 with TRBJ2-1, with D perhaps TRBD2 (6 bases). The CDR3 is 12 residues long. V shed 3 bases and J shed 12 bases, with 13 bases lying between them. Germline-derived CDR1 and CDR2 are SGHDT and YYEEEE. In DNA form, the CDR3 reads TGTGCCAGCAGCTCGCTAGCGATCGGGCAGTTCTTC. Protein: CASSSLAIGQFF.